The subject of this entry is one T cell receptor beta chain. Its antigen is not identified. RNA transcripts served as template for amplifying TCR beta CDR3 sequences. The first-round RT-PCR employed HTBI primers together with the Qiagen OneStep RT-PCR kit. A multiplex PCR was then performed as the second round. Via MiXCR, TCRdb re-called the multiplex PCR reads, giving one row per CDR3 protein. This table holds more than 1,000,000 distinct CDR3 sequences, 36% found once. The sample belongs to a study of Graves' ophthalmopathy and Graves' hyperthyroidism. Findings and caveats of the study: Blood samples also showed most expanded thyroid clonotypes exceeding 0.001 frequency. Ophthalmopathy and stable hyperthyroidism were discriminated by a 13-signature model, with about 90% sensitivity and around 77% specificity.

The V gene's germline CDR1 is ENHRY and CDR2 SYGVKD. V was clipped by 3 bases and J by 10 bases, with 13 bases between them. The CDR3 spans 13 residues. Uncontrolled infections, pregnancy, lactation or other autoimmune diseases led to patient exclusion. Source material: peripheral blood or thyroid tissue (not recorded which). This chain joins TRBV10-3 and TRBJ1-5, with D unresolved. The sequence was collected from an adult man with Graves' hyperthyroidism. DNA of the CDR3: TGTGCCATCAGTGAAGCAACCGAAATCCCCCAGCATTTT. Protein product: CAISEATEIPQHF.